The present entry profiles one T cell receptor (beta chain) with its context. This sample stems from a study of cytomegalovirus exposure and HLA in healthy donors. V shed 6 bases and J 5 bases; nucleotides not matched to a gene: 7. This CDR3 has 14 residues. Germline values: CDR1 LNHDA, CDR2 SQIVND (reference sequence). The PCR was carried out with 60 Vbeta primers and 13 Jbeta primers. Only in-frame clones appear in the TCRdb table, and some are missing; sequencing was by immunoSEQ multiplex PCR. The sample carries more than 95,000 clones, around 67% recorded once. The TCR comes from a man aged 55 to 70 in good health and CMV-seropositive. Specimen: PBMCs. The V gene is TRBV19, the J gene TRBJ1-1; 9 nucleotides align to TRBD1. The CDR3 DNA sequence: TGTGCCAGTAGGGACAGGGGCGGTAAGACTGAAGCTTTCTTT. Its translation is CASRDRGGKTEAFF.